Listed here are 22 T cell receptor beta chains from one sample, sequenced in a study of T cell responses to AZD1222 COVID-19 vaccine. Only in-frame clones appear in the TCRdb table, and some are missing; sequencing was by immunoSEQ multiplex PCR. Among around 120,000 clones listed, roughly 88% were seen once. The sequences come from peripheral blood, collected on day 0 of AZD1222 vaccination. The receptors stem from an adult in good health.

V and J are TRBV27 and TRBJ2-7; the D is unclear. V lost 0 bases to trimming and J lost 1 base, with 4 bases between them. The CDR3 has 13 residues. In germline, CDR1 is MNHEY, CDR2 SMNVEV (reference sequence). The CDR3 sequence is CASSLSPSYEQYF. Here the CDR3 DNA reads TGTGCCAGCAGTTTATCACCATCCTACGAGCAGTACTTC.

CDR3 bases: TGTGCCAGCAGCTCTAGGGGAGGGCCCTATTCACCCCTCCACTTT. It translates to CASSSRGGPYSPLHF. The chain carries TRBV11-1 and TRBJ1-6, with D tentatively TRBD1 (5 bases). The CDR3 is made up of 15 amino acids. The germline V gene has CDR1 SGHAT and CDR2 FQDESV (reference sequence). V gave up 4 bases and J gave up 8 bases, with 15 bases separating them.

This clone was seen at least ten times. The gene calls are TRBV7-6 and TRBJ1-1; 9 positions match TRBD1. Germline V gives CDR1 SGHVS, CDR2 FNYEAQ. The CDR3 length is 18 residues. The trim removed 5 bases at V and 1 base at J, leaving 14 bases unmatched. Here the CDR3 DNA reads TGTGCCAGCAGCACGGCCGGGACAGGGCAGATTGGGAACACTGAAGCTTTCTTT. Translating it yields CASSTAGTGQIGNTEAFF.

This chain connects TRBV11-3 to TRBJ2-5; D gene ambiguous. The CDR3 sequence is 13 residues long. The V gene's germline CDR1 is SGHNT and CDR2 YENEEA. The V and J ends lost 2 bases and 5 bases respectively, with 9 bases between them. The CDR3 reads CASSLMGSETQYF. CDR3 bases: TGTGCCAGCAGCTTAATGGGGTCTGAGACCCAGTACTTC.

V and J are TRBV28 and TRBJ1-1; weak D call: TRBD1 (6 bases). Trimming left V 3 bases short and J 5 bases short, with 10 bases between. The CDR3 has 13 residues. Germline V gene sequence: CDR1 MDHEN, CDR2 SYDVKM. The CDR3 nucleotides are TGTGCCAGCAGTTTGGAGAGGGGGACTGAAGCTTTCTTT. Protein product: CASSLERGTEAFF.

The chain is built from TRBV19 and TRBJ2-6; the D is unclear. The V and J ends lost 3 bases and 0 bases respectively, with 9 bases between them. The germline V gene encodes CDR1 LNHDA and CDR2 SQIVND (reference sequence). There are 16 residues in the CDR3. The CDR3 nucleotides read TGTGCCAGTAGTATTGACTCCTCCTCTGGGGCCAACGTCCTGACTTTC. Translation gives CASSIDSSSGANVLTF.

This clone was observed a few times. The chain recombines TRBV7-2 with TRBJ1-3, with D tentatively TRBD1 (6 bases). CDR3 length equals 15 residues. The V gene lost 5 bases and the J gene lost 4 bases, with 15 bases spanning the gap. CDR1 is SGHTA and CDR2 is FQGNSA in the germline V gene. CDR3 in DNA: TGTGCCAGCAGCCGGGGGGGCGCAGGAGGAAACACCATATATTTT. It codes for CASSRGGAGGNTIYF.

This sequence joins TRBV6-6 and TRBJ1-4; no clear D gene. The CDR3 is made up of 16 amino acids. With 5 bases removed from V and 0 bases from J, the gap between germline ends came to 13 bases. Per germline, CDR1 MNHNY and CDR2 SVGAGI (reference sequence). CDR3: CASSKASVATNEKLFF. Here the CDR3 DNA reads TGTGCCAGCAGTAAGGCCTCAGTTGCAACTAATGAAAAACTGTTTTTT.

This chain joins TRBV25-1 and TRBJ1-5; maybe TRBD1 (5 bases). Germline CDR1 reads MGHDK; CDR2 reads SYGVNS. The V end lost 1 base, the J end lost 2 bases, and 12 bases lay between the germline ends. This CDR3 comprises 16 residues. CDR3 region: CASSESTTRGNQPQHF. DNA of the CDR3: TGTGCCAGCAGTGAATCCACCACCAGGGGCAATCAGCCCCAGCATTTT.

The CDR3 DNA reads TGTGCCAGCAGGTCCGGGACAGCTAATGAGCAGTTCTTC. Residues: CASRSGTANEQFF. The chain uses TRBV7-3 and TRBJ2-1; 7 bases match TRBD1. The J segment lost 7 bases and the V segment lost 6 bases, leaving 6 bases of the junction unmatched. This CDR3 comprises 13 residues. The germline gives CDR1 SGHTA, CDR2 FQGTGA.

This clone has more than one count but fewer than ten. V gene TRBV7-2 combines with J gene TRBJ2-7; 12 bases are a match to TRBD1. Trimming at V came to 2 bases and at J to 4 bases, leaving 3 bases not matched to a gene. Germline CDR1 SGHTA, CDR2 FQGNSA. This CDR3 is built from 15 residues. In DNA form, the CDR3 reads TGTGCCAGCAGCTTAAAGGGACAGGGGGCTTACGAGCAGTACTTC. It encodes CASSLKGQGAYEQYF.

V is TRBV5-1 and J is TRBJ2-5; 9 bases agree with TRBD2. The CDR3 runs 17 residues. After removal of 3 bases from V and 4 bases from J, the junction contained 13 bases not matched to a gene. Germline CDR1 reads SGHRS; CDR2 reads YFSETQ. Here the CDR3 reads CASSSGLALTLRETQYF. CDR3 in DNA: TGCGCCAGCAGCTCGGGACTAGCCCTAACCCTTCGAGAGACCCAGTACTTC.

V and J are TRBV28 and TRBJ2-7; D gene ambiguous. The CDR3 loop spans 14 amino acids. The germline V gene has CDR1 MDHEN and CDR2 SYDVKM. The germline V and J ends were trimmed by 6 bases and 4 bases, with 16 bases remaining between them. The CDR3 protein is CASSQLLGSYEQYF. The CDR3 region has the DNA TGTGCCAGCAGCCAGCTCCTAGGATCGTACGAGCAGTACTTC.

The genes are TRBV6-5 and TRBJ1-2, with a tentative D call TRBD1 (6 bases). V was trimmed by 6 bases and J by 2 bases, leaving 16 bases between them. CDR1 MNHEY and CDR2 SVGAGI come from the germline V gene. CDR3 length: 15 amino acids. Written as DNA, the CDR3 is TGTGCCAGCAGGCCCGTTGGGGGGGCGAACTATGGCTACACCTTC. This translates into CASRPVGGANYGYTF.

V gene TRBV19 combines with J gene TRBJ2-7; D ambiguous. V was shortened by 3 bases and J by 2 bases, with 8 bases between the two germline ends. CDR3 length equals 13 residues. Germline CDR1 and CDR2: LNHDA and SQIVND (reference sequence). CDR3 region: CASSISTAYEQYF. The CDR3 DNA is TGTGCCAGTAGTATTTCCACCGCCTACGAGCAGTACTTC.

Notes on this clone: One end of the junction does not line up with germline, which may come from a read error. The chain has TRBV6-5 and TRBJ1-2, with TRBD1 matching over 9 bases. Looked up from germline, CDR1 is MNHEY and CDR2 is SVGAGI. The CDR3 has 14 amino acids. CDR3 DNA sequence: TGTGCCAGCAGTTACTCGATCAGGGACAGGGTGCCCATTTTC. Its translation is CASSYSIRDRVPIF.

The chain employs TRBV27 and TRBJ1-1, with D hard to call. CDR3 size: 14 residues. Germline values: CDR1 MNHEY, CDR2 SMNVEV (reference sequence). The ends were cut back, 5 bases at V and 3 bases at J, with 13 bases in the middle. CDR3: CASSLGVADTEAFF. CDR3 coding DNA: TGTGCCAGCAGTCTAGGAGTGGCAGACACTGAAGCTTTCTTT.

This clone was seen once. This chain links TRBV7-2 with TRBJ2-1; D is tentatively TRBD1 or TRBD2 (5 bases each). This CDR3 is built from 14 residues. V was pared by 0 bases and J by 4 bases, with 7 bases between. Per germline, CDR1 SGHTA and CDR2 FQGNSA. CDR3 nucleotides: TGTGCCAGCAGCTTAGCGGGGGAGTACAATGAGCAGTTCTTC. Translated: CASSLAGEYNEQFF. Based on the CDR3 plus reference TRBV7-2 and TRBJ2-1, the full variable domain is GAGVSQSPSNKVTEKGKDVELRCDPISGHTALYWYRQSLGQGLEFLIYFQGNSAPDKSGLPSDRFSAERTGGSVSTLTIQRTQQEDSAVYLCASSLAGEYNEQFFGPGTRLTVL.

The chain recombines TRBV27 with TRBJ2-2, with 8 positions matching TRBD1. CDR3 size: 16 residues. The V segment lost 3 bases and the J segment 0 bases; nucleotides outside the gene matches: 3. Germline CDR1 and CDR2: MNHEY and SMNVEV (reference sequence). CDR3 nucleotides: TGTGCCAGCAGTTTTCAGGACAGGGCGAACACCGGGGAGCTGTTTTTT. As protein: CASSFQDRANTGELFF.

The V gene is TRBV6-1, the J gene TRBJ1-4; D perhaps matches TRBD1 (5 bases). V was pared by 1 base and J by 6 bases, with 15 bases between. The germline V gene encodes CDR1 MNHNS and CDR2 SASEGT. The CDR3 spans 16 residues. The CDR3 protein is CASSEVPGLGDEKLFF. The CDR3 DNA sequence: TGTGCCAGCAGTGAAGTCCCGGGACTGGGGGATGAAAAACTGTTTTTT.

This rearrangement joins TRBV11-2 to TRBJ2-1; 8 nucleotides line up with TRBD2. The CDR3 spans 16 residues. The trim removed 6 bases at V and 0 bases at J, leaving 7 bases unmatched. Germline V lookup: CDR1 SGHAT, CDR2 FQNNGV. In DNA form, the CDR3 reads TGTGCCAGCAGAACGACTAGCGAAAGCTCCTACAATGAGCAGTTCTTC. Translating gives CASRTTSESSYNEQFF.

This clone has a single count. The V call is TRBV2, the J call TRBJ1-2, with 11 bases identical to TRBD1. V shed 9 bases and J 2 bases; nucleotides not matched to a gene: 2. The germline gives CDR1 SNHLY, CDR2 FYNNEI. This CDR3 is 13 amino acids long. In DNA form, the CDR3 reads TGTGCCAGTGGGGACAGGGGGAACTATGGCTACACCTTC. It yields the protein CASGDRGNYGYTF.